The text below deals with one T cell receptor beta chain. Its antigen is not identified. iRepertoire HTBI primers and Arm-PCR of CDR3 regions built TCR beta libraries. TCRdb redid the calling of the multiplex PCR reads with MiXCR, one entry per CDR3 protein. The sample carries around 510,000 distinct CDR3 sequences, about 20% recorded once. The data originate from a study of regulatory T cells in long-lasting Graves disease. Across the study: Over-5-year antithyroid drug use with positive TSH receptor antibodies defined persistent Graves' disease in the study. Findings of the study overall: Relative to new patients (roughly 900), persistent patients exhibited greater sharing of public clonotypes (around 3,000).

Described time point: persistent/refractory GD, antithyroid drugs over 5 years with positive TRAb. TCR sequences were obtained from RNA taken from PBMCs. This clonotype originated in a female donor with Graves disease. This material consisted of peripheral blood mononuclear cells (PBMCs), taken when the disease was refractory, from a patient treated with antithyroid drugs.

This CDR3 reads CAWSSQGHTEAFF. CDR3 DNA sequence: TGTGCCTGGAGTTCTCAGGGGCACACTGAAGCTTTCTTT. This chain links TRBV30 with TRBJ1-1; D might be TRBD1 (6 bases). The germline CDR1 and CDR2 sequences are GTSNPN and SVGIG (reference sequence). Trimming took off 2 bases at V and 3 bases at J, with 10 bases between the two ends. The CDR3 contains 13 residues.